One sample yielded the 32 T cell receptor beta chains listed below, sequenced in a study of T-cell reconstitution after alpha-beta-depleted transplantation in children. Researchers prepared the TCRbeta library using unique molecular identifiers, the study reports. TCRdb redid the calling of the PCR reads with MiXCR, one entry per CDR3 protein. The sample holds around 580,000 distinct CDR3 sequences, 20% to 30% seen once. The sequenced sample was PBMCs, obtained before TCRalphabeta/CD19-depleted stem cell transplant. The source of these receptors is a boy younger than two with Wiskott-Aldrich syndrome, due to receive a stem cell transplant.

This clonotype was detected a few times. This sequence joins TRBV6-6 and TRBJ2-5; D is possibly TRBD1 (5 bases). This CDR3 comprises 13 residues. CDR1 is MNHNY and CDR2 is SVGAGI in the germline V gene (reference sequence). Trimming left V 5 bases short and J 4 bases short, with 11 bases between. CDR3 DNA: TGTGCCAGCAGTAGAGGTGGGGCAGAGACCCAGTACTTC. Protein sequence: CASSRGGAETQYF.

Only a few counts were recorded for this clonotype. The CDR3 sequence is CASSGDGKNTEAFF. The CDR3 DNA follows: TGCGCCAGCAGCGGGGACGGAAAGAACACTGAAGCTTTCTTT. The chain recombines TRBV5-1 with TRBJ1-1, with D tentatively TRBD1 (5 bases). The V and J ends lost 4 bases and 1 base respectively, with 11 bases between them. Germline V CDR1 and CDR2: SGHRS, YFSETQ. This CDR3 is built from 14 residues. Full variable domain (outside the CDR3, taken from reference TRBV5-1 and TRBJ1-1): KAGVTQTPRYLIKTRGQQVTLSCSPISGHRSVSWYQQTPGQGLQFLFEYFSETQRNKGNFPGRFSGRQFSNSRSEMNVSTLELGDSALYLCASSGDGKNTEAFFGQGTRLTVV.

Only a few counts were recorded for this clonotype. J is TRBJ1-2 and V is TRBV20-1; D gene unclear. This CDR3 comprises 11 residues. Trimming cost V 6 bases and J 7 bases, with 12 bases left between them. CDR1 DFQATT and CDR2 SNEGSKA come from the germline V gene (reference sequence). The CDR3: CSAIAAGGYTF. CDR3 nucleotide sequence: TGCAGTGCCATAGCGGCAGGTGGCTACACCTTC.

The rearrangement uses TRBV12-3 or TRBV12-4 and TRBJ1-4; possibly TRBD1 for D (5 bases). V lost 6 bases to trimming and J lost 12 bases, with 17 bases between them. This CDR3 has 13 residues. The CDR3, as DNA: TGTGCCAGCAGCATCCTTCAGGGAGGAGAACTGTTTTTT. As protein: CASSILQGGELFF.

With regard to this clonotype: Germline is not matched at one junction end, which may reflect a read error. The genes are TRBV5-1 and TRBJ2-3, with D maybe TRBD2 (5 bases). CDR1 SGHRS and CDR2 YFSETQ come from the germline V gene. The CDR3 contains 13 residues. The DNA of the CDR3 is TGTGCCAGCTCTCTCCTAGCAACAGATACGCAGTATTTT. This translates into CASSLLATDTQYF.

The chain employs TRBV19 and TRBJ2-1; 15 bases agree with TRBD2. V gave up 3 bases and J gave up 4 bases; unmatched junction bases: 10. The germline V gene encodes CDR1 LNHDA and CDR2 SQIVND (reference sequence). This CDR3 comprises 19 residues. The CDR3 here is CASSIPGLAGGWRYNEQFF. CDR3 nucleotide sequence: TGTGCCAGTAGTATCCCGGGACTAGCGGGAGGCTGGAGGTACAATGAGCAGTTCTTC. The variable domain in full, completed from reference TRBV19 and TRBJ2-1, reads DGGITQSPKYLFRKEGQNVTLSCEQNLNHDAMYWYRQDPGQGLRLIYYSQIVNDFQKGDIAEGYSVSREKKESFPLTVTSAQKNPTAFYLCASSIPGLAGGWRYNEQFFGPGTRLTVL.

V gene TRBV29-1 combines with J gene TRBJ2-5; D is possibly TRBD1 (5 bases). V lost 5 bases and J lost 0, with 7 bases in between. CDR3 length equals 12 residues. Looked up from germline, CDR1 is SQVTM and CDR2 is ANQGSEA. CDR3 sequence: CSVTGDQETQYF. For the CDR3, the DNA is TGCAGCGTTACAGGTGACCAAGAGACCCAGTACTTC.

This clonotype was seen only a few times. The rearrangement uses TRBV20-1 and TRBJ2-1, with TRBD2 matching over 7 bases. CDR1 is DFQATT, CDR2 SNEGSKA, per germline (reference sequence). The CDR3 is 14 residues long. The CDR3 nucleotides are TGCAGCATTTATAGCGGGCGAGTTTACAATGAGCAGTTCTTC. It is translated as CSIYSGRVYNEQFF.

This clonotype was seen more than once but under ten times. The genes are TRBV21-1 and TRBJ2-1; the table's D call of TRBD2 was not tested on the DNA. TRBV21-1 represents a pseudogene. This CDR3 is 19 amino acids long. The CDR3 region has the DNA TGTGCCAGCAGCAAAGTAAGGCTTAGGCGGGTCTTCTCCTACAATGAGCAGTTCTTC. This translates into CASSKVRLRRVFSYNEQFF.

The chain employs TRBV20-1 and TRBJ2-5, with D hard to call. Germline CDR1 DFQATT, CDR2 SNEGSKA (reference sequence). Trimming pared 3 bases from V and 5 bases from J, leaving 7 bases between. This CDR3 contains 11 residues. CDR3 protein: CSASLGETQYF. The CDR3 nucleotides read TGCAGTGCTAGTCTTGGCGAGACCCAGTACTTC.

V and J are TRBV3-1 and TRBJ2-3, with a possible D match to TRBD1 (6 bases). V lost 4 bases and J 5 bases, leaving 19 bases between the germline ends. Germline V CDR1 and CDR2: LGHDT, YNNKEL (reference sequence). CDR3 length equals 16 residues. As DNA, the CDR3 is TGTGCCAGCAGCCGAACGACAGGTTTTCCAGGAGATACGCAGTATTTT. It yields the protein CASSRTTGFPGDTQYF.

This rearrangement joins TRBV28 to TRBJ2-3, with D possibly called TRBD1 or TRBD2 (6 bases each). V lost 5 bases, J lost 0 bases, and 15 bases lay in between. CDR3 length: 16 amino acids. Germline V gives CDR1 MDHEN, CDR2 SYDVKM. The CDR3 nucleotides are TGTGCCAGCAGTGCACCCGGGGGCACTAGCACAGATACGCAGTATTTT. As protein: CASSAPGGTSTDTQYF.

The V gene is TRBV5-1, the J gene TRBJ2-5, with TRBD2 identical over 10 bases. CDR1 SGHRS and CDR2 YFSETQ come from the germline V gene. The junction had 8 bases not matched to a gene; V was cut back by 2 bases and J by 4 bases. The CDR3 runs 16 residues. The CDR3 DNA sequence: TGCGCCAGCAGCTTACCGCGGACTAGCGGTTCAGAGACCCAGTACTTC. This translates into CASSLPRTSGSETQYF.

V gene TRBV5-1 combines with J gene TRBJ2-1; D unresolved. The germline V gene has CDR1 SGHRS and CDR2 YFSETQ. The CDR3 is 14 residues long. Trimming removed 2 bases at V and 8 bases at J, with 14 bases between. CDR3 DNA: TGCGCCAGCAGCTTTGTACCTCCGGGCCATGAGCAGTTCTTC. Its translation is CASSFVPPGHEQFF.

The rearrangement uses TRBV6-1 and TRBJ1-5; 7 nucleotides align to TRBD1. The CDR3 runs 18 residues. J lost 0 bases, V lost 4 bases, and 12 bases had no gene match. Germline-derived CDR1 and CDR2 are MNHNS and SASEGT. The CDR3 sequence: CASSGTGHGGYSNQPQHF. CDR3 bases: TGTGCCAGCAGTGGGACAGGCCACGGAGGGTATAGCAATCAGCCCCAGCATTTT.

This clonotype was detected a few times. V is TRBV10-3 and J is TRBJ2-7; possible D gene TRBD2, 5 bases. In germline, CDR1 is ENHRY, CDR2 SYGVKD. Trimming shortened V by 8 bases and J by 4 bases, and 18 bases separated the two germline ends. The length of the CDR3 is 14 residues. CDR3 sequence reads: CAISPRGERYEQYF. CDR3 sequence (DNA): TGTGCCATCTCCCCCCGTGGAGAGCGGTACGAGCAGTACTTC.

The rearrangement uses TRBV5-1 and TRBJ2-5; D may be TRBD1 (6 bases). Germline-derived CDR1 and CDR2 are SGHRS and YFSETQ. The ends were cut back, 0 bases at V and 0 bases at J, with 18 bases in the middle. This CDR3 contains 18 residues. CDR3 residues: CASSLAAVTGGYQETQYF. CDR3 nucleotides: TGCGCCAGCAGCTTGGCCGCGGTGACAGGAGGCTACCAAGAGACCCAGTACTTC.

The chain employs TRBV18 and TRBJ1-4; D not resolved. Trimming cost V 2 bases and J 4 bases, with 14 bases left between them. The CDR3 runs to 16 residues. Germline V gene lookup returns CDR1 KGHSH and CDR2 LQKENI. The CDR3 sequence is CASSPKAGTGNEKLFF. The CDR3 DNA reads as TGTGCCAGCTCACCAAAAGCCGGTACCGGTAATGAAAAACTGTTTTTT.

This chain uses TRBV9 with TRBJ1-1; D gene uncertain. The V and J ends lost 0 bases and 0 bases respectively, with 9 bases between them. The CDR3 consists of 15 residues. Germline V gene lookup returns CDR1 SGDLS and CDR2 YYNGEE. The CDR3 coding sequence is TGTGCCAGCAGCGTAGCGCCACAGATGAACACTGAAGCTTTCTTT. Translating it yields CASSVAPQMNTEAFF. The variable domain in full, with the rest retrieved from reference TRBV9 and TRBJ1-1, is DSGVTQTPKHLITATGQRVTLRCSPRSGDLSVYWYQQSLDQGLQFLIQYYNGEERAKGNILERFSAQQFPDLHSELNLSSLELGDSALYFCASSVAPQMNTEAFFGQGTRLTVV.

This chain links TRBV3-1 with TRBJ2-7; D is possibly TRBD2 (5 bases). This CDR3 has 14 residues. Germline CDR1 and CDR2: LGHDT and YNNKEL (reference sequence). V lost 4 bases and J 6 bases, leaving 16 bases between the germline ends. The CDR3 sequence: CASSRTRTGFEQYF. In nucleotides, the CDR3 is TGTGCCAGCAGCCGCACTAGGACGGGTTTCGAGCAGTACTTC.

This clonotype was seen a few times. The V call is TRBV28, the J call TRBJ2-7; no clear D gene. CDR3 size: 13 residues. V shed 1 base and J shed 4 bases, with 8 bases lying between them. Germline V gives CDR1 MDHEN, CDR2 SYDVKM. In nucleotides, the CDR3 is TGTGCCAGCAGTTTATCTCGACTTTACGAGCAGTACTTC. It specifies CASSLSRLYEQYF.

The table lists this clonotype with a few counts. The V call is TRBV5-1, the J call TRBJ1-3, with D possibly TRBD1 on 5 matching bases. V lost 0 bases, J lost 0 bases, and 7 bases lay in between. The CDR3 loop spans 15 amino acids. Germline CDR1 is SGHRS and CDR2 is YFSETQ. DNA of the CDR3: TGCGCCAGCAGCTTGGGGGGGATCTCTGGAAACACCATATATTTT. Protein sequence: CASSLGGISGNTIYF.

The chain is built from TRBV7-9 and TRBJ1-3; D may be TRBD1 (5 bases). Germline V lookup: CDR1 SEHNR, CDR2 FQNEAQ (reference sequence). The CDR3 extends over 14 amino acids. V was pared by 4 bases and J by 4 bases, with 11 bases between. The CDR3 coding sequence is TGTGCCAGCAGCTGGGGGACTGACGGAAACACCATATATTTT. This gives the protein CASSWGTDGNTIYF.

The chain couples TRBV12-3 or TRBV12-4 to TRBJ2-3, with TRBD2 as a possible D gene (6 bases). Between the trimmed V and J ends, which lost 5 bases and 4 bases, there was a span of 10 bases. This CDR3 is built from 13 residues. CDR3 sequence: CASSRELSDTQYF. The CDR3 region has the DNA TGTGCCAGCAGTCGGGAGCTCTCAGATACGCAGTATTTT.

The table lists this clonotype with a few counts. The CDR3 protein is CASSPRTSRHTDTQYF. The CDR3 DNA is TGTGCCAGCAGCCCGAGGACTAGCCGACACACAGATACGCAGTATTTT. The chain employs TRBV3-1 and TRBJ2-3, with 8 bases lining up with TRBD2. Trimming took 4 bases from V and 2 from J; bases not matched to a gene: 8. The CDR3 is 16 residues long. CDR1 is LGHDT, CDR2 YNNKEL, per germline (reference sequence).

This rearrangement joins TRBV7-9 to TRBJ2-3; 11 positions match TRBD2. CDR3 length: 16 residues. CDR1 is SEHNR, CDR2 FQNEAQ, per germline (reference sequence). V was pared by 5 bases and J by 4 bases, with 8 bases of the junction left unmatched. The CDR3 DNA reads TGTGCCAGCAGCCCAGGACTAGCGGGTATCTCAGATACGCAGTATTTT. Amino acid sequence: CASSPGLAGISDTQYF.

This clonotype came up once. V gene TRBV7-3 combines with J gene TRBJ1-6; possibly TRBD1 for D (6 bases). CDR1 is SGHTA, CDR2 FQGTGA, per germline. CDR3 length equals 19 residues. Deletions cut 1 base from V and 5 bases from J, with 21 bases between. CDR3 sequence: CASSLRASGAQPHNSPLHF. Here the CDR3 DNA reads TGTGCCAGCAGCTTAAGGGCCTCAGGGGCCCAACCTCATAATTCACCCCTCCACTTT.

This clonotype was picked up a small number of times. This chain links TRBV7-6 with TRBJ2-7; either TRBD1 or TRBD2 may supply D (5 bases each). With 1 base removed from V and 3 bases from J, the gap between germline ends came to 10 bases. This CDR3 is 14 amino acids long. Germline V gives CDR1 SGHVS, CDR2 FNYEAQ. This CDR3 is CASSLGSGGYEQYF. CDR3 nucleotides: TGTGCCAGCAGCTTAGGAAGTGGGGGCTACGAGCAGTACTTC.

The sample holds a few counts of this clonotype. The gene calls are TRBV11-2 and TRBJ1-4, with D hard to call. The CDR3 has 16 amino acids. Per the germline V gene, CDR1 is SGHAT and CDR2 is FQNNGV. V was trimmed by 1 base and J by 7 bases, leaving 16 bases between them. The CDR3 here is CASSLGGLGPGEKLFF. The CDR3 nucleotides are TGTGCCAGCAGCTTAGGCGGGCTCGGTCCCGGTGAAAAACTGTTTTTT.

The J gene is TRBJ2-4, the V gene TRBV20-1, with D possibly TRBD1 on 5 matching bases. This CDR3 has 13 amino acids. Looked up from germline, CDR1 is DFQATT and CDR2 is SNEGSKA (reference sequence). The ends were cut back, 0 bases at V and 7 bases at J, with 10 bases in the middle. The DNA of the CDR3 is TGCAGTGCTAGAGATGACAGCAGGAACATTCAGTACTTC. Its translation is CSARDDSRNIQYF.

CDR3: CASSLTNQPQHF. Written as DNA, the CDR3 is TGTGCCAGCAGCCTCACCAATCAGCCCCAGCATTTT. This rearrangement joins TRBV7-2 to TRBJ1-5; D not certain. The CDR3 is 12 amino acids. Germline V gene data show CDR1 as SGHTA and CDR2 as FQGNSA. V gave up 5 bases and J gave up 3 bases, with 5 bases separating them.

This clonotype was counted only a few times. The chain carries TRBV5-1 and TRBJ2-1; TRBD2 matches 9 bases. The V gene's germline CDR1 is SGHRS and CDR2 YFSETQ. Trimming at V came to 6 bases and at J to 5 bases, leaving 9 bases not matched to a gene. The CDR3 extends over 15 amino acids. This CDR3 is CASTSTGTSNNEQFF. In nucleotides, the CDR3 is TGCGCCAGCACCTCTACCGGGACTAGCAACAATGAGCAGTTCTTC. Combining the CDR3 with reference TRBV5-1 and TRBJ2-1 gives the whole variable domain KAGVTQTPRYLIKTRGQQVTLSCSPISGHRSVSWYQQTPGQGLQFLFEYFSETQRNKGNFPGRFSGRQFSNSRSEMNVSTLELGDSALYLCASTSTGTSNNEQFFGPGTRLTVL.